The 7 T cell receptor beta chains below all came from one sample that was sequenced in a study of cytomegalovirus exposure and HLA in healthy donors (dated by TCRdb to about 2017). The library was produced with the immunoSEQ multiplex PCR assay. For the multiplex PCR, a mixture combining 60 forward primers for TCR Vbeta segments and 13 reverse primers for TCR Jbeta segments was used. Drawn from immuneACCESS, this table holds only the in-frame rearrangements with V and J called that TCRdb kept. Clones are partly lost; checked studies trace under half to an unresolved V gene and leave the rest unexplained. The sample table records about 190,000 clones; 85% to 90% of these occur just once. Around 1.4% of the sample is held by the ten biggest clonotypes. Sequenced material: PBMCs. The receptors were sampled from a man aged 30-40 years in good health and CMV-seronegative.

The chain has TRBV21-1 and TRBJ1-5; TRBD1 is the table's D call and was not checked against the DNA. TRBV21-1 is a pseudogene locus. The CDR3 sequence is 13 residues long. The CDR3: CASSKEPDKPQHF. The CDR3 DNA follows: TGTGCCAGCAGCAAGGAGCCGGACAAGCCCCAGCATTTT.

V gene TRBV18 combines with J gene TRBJ1-3; TRBD1 might be the D (5 bases). Trimming stripped 2 bases from V and 0 bases from J, with 11 bases between. CDR3 length equals 16 residues. Per the germline V gene, CDR1 is KGHSH and CDR2 is LQKENI. Here the CDR3 reads CASSPSQAFSGNTIYF. The CDR3 bases are TGTGCCAGCTCACCATCACAGGCTTTCTCTGGAAACACCATATATTTT.

The chain has TRBV5-6 and TRBJ2-1; D might be TRBD2 (6 bases). Trimming removed 0 bases from V and 3 bases from J, with 7 bases in between. This CDR3 region has 14 residues. CDR1 and CDR2 from the germline V gene are SGHDT and YYEEEE. In DNA, the CDR3 is TGTGCCAGCAGCTTGGGAGCGGGCTACAATGAGCAGTTCTTC. The encoded protein is CASSLGAGYNEQFF.

This clone was recorded once. V and J are TRBV5-6 and TRBJ1-1, with TRBD1 as a possible D gene (6 bases). V was trimmed by 3 bases and J by 11 bases, leaving 26 bases between them. The germline gives CDR1 SGHDT, CDR2 YYEEEE. The CDR3 sequence is 16 residues long. Here the CDR3 DNA reads TGTGCCAGCAGCTCCGGTACCGGGACCCCCAAGGGGGTGGCTTTCTTT. It specifies CASSSGTGTPKGVAFF.

This clone was seen at least ten times. The chain has TRBV6-1 and TRBJ2-6, with 7 bases aligning to TRBD1. CDR1 MNHNS and CDR2 SASEGT come from the germline V gene. The CDR3 spans 15 residues. The junction had 3 bases not matched to a gene; V was cut back by 3 bases and J by 4 bases. The CDR3 loop reads CASSETGTGANVLTF. The CDR3 region has the DNA TGTGCCAGCAGTGAGACAGGGACCGGGGCCAACGTCCTGACTTTC.

The rearrangement links TRBV19 to TRBJ2-5; TRBD1 matches 8 bases. The end of the DNA aligns better with TRBJ2-7, so the J call may be wrong. The CDR3 is 15 amino acids. Germline-derived CDR1 and CDR2 are LNHDA and SQIVND (reference sequence). The CDR3 sequence: CASSLWGQDSYEQYF. CDR3 bases: TGTGCCAGTAGTCTGTGGGGACAGGACTCCTACGAGCAGTACTTC.

This chain's CDR3 is CASWLTSGTYEQYF. The DNA of the CDR3 is TGTGCCAGCTGGCTAACTAGCGGGACTTACGAGCAGTACTTC. The chain employs TRBV7-4 and TRBJ2-7, with TRBD2 matching 10 bases. CDR3 length equals 14 residues. Germline CDR1 SGHVT, CDR2 SQSDAQ. Trimming took 8 bases from V and 4 from J; bases not matched to a gene: 8.